This record looks at one T cell receptor beta chain sequence and its context. Its antigen is not known. This sample stems from a study of T-cell memory formation after mild COVID-19. Study background: TCR clusters largely stayed donor specific.

TCRdb recomputed calls from the 5' RACE reads with MiXCR, one row per CDR3 protein. The table has fewer than 60,000 distinct CDR3 sequences, 27% seen once. Study-level points and caveats: The appearance of some responding clones in pre-infection memory suggested that cross-reactive memory joined. Later expanders leaned CD4+, whereas clones that contracted between day 15 and 85 were balanced CD4/CD8. CD8+ contracting clones occupied EMRA, while CD4+ ones occupied mainly CM and EM.

Trimming took 3 bases from V and 5 from J, leaving 11 bases between them. The CDR3 is made up of 13 amino acids. Germline V gene sequence: CDR1 SGHRS, CDR2 YFSETQ. Sequencing input: PBMCs or a T cell subset sorted from them (not recorded which). The receptor's source is a young man who had mild COVID-19 (a few samples of this study predate the infection). Cell type and time point are not known. V is TRBV5-1 and J is TRBJ1-1, with D tentatively TRBD1 (5 bases). The CDR3 nucleotides read TGCGCCAGCAGCTGGGGCTGGGGGACTGAAGCTTTCTTT. It encodes CASSWGWGTEAFF.